Shown below are 16 T cell receptor beta chains from a single sample sequenced in a study of shared clonotypes between healthy human individuals (dated by TCRdb to about 2020). Receptors were amplified or captured by the immunoSEQ multiplex PCR assay. In TCRdb, the immuneACCESS table is reduced to in-frame sequences with V and J assigned. These tables do not hold every clone; where another copy was compared, an unresolved V gene accounts for under half, and the others remain unexplained. Within this sample are 2 million to 2.5 million clones, with 85% to 95% of them counted one time only. Together, the top ten hold 0.13% of the sample. The specimen sequenced was naive CD4+ T cells sorted from blood. Interpreted using the paper, the cell subset or site label stands for: CD45RA+ positively selected. The receptors were sampled from a man between 18 and 29 years old in good health.

This clone occurred many times. The chain links TRBV28 to TRBJ1-5; the D is unclear. Deletions cut 7 bases from V and 0 bases from J, with 10 bases between. The CDR3 spans 14 residues. Germline assignment: CDR1 MDHEN and CDR2 SYDVKM. The CDR3: CASKEGGSNQPQHF. The CDR3 region has the DNA TGTGCCAGCAAGGAGGGAGGTAGCAATCAGCCCCAGCATTTT.

J is TRBJ2-1 and V is TRBV5-1; TRBD2 agrees at 10 bases. Germline CDR1 reads SGHRS; CDR2 reads YFSETQ. The CDR3 is made up of 18 amino acids. Trimming took 4 bases from V and 2 from J; bases not matched to a gene: 12. Written as DNA, the CDR3 is TGCGCCAGCAGCCCGGGGACCGTTCTAGCGGGGGCCTACAATGAGCAGTTCTTC. Amino acid sequence: CASSPGTVLAGAYNEQFF.

This sequence joins TRBV11-2 and TRBJ2-7; TRBD2 is a possible D gene (6 bases). Germline values: CDR1 SGHAT, CDR2 FQNNGV. The germline V and J ends were trimmed by 3 bases and 4 bases, with 10 bases remaining between them. The CDR3 has 13 residues. CDR3 DNA sequence: TGTGCCAGCAGCTTCAGCAGCGGGTACGAGCAGTACTTC. Translated, it gives CASSFSSGYEQYF.

Concerning this clone itself: A much larger clonotype is one base distant, so this may be a read error. V is TRBV6-1 and J is TRBJ1-1; D perhaps matches TRBD1 (5 bases). CDR1 MNHNS and CDR2 SASEGT come from the germline V gene. CDR3 length: 14 residues. V lost 2 bases, J lost 0 bases, and 7 bases lay in between. The CDR3 region is CASSERGMNTEAFF. In DNA form, the CDR3 reads TGTGCCAGCAGTGAACGGGGGATGAACACTGAAGCTTTCTTT.

This rearrangement joins TRBV6-4 to TRBJ1-5; D uncertain. CDR1 is MRHNA, CDR2 SNTAGT, per germline. CDR3 length equals 12 residues. V dropped 10 bases and J dropped 1 base, with 8 bases sitting between them. This CDR3 reads CATRDSNQPQHF. CDR3 in DNA: TGTGCCACCCGCGACAGCAATCAGCCCCAGCATTTT.

Written as DNA, the CDR3 is TGCGCCAGCAGCTTGGGGACTACCCGCTACAATGAGCAGTTCTTC. This sequence encodes CASSLGTTRYNEQFF. The chain recombines TRBV5-1 with TRBJ2-1; tentative D call: TRBD2 (6 bases). Trimming took off 0 bases at V and 3 bases at J, with 10 bases between the two ends. This CDR3 is 15 amino acids long. Germline V gene sequence: CDR1 SGHRS, CDR2 YFSETQ.

The chain employs TRBV27 and TRBJ2-4, with 9 bases that match TRBD1. The junction had 10 bases not matched to a gene; V was cut back by 6 bases and J by 1 base. Germline V gene sequence: CDR1 MNHEY, CDR2 SMNVEV (reference sequence). The CDR3 runs 17 residues. The CDR3 protein is CASSAGTGLRAKNIQYF. Written as DNA, the CDR3 is TGTGCCAGCAGCGCCGGGACAGGGTTGAGGGCCAAAAACATTCAGTACTTC.

As for this clone: The sample holds other DNA sequences that translate to the same CDR3. The V and J genes are TRBV5-1 and TRBJ1-5, with D uncertain. This CDR3 is 14 amino acids long. V lost 0 bases and J 7 bases, leaving 11 bases between the germline ends. Germline V gene data show CDR1 as SGHRS and CDR2 as YFSETQ. CDR3 residues: CASSLGDAGQPQHF. The CDR3 nucleotides read TGCGCCAGCAGCTTGGGGGATGCGGGGCAGCCCCAGCATTTT.

In the case of this clone: Other nucleotide sequences in the sample specify the same CDR3. This chain uses TRBV5-1 with TRBJ1-3; 7 nucleotides line up with TRBD1. V lost 0 bases, J lost 0 bases, and 3 bases stayed unmatched. In germline, CDR1 is SGHRS, CDR2 YFSETQ. The length of the CDR3 is 16 residues. The DNA for the CDR3 is TGCGCCAGCAGCTTGGGGGACAGCCACTCTGGAAACACCATATATTTT. Its protein product is CASSLGDSHSGNTIYF.

This chain uses TRBV27 with TRBJ1-1; D call uncertain. Germline lookup yields CDR1 MNHEY and CDR2 SMNVEV (reference sequence). This CDR3 spans 13 amino acids. V was cut by 6 bases and J by 1 base, with 9 bases left in between. CDR3 in amino acids: CASSNPSNTEAFF. The CDR3 coding sequence is TGTGCCAGCAGCAACCCATCGAACACTGAAGCTTTCTTT.

This clone was seen a single time. The chain couples TRBV6-6 to TRBJ2-7, with 7 bases identical to TRBD2. V shed 2 bases, J shed 6 bases, and the junction held 7 bases outside the gene matches. The CDR3 extends over 14 amino acids. CDR1 and CDR2 (germline): MNHNY, SVGAGI (reference sequence). CDR3 amino acids: CASSYPAGEFEQYF. CDR3 DNA sequence: TGTGCCAGCAGTTACCCTGCGGGAGAATTCGAGCAGTACTTC.

This clone has only one observation. The chain has TRBV5-6 and TRBJ2-2; D possibly corresponds to TRBD1 (7 bases). The CDR3 totals 18 residues. V lost 3 bases, J lost 4 bases, and 22 bases lay in between. From germline, CDR1 is SGHDT and CDR2 YYEEEE. CDR3 protein: CASSYLIPQGRTTGELFF. As DNA, the CDR3 is TGTGCCAGCAGCTATTTAATCCCACAGGGGAGGACCACCGGGGAGCTGTTTTTT.

V gene TRBV6-6 combines with J gene TRBJ1-2; no reliable D call. Germline CDR1 MNHNY, CDR2 SVGAGI (reference sequence). Trimming cost V 3 bases and J 7 bases, with 18 bases left between them. The CDR3 extends over 15 amino acids. CDR3 sequence reads: CASSYRPTVDGGYTF. In DNA, the CDR3 is TGTGCCAGCAGTTATAGGCCCACAGTGGATGGTGGCTACACCTTC.

Details on this clone: Other DNA sequences of this sample code for an identical CDR3. The chain combines TRBV5-6 with TRBJ1-5, with D perhaps TRBD1 (5 bases). Trimming stripped 0 bases from V and 6 bases from J, with 10 bases between. CDR3 length: 14 amino acids. Germline V gene data show CDR1 as SGHDT and CDR2 as YYEEEE. As DNA, the CDR3 is TGTGCCAGCAGCTTGGATAGGGGAAGTCAGCCCCAGCATTTT. As protein: CASSLDRGSQPQHF. Combining the CDR3 with reference TRBV5-6 and TRBJ1-5 gives the whole variable domain DAGVTQSPTHLIKTRGQQVTLRCSPKSGHDTVSWYQQALGQGPQFIFQYYEEEERQRGNFPDRFSGHQFPNYSSELNVNALLLGDSALYLCASSLDRGSQPQHFGDGTRLSIL.

V is TRBV10-2 and J is TRBJ1-5; no definite D call. CDR1 and CDR2 (germline): WSHSY, SAAADI. The length of the CDR3 is 14 residues. Trimming cost V 3 bases and J 6 bases, with 12 bases left between them. The CDR3 nucleotides are TGCGCCAGCAGTGAACCAGCCTCGGGTCAGCCCCAGCATTTT. Encoded protein: CASSEPASGQPQHF.

The chain joins TRBV5-1 to TRBJ2-3; 9 bases line up with TRBD2. Germline loops: CDR1 SGHRS, CDR2 YFSETQ. V gave up 7 bases and J gave up 1 base; unmatched junction bases: 7. The CDR3 spans 15 residues. The CDR3 spells CASHDRGRGTDTQYF. DNA of the CDR3: TGCGCCAGCCACGACCGCGGGAGGGGCACAGATACGCAGTATTTT.